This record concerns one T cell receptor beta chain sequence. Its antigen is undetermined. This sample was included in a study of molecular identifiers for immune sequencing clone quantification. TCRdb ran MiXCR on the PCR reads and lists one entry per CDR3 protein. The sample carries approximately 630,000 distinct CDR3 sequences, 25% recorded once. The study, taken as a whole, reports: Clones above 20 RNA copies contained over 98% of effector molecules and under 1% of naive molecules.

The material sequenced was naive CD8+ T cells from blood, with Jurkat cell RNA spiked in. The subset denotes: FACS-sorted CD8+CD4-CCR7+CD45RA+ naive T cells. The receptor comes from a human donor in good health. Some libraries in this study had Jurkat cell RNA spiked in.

The CDR3, as DNA: TGTGCCAGCAGTTTATACGGCCCGGAACCCGGGGAGCTGTTTTTT. Translation gives CASSLYGPEPGELFF. This sequence joins TRBV27 and TRBJ2-2; D gene uncertain. There are 15 residues in the CDR3. Germline lookup yields CDR1 MNHEY and CDR2 SMNVEV (reference sequence). V lost 1 base, J lost 6 bases, and 12 bases lay in between.